This is a list of T cell receptor beta chains from one sample in a study of PD-1 blockade in classical Hodgkin lymphoma. Profiled with immunoSEQ multiplex PCR; TCRdb holds only in-frame clones, not every one. The sample contains around 9,700 clones, roughly 85% of which appear only once. Sequenced here: peripheral blood mononuclear cells (PBMCs), sampled before the fourth cycle of nivolumab. The receptors here all came from a human donor with classical Hodgkin lymphoma. Each CDR3 is given with its conserved first and last residue. A D gene is named only where the DNA matches it firmly. A row's size may be missing; if present it is once, few, many or a size class.

D gene	J gene	clone size	V gene	CDR3 DNA	CDR3 protein
TRBD1	TRBJ1-1	.	TRBV29-1	TGCAGCGTTGCTCTCCGGGACAGGGTGGTGTGGAAAACTGAAGCTTTCTTT	CSVALRDRVVWKTEAFF
.	TRBJ2-2	once	TRBV11-2	TGTGCCAGCAGCCCGACACCTCAAAACACCGGGGAGCTGTTTTTT	CASSPTPQNTGELFF
TRBD2	TRBJ2-5	.	TRBV27	TGTGCCAGCAGCGCGGGGGGCCAAGAGACCCAGTACTTC	CASSAGGQETQYF
TRBD1	TRBJ2-2	.	TRBV28	TGTGCCAGCATGGGGACAGGTCATGGGGAGCTGTTTTTT	CASMGTGHGELFF
.	TRBJ1-2	.	TRBV11-2	TGTGCCAGCAGCTCAACGACACCCAGCTCTGGCTACACCTTC	CASSSTTPSSGYTF
TRBD2	TRBJ2-2	.	TRBV5-5	TGTGCCAGCAGCGTAACTAGCGGGAGGGCCGGGACCGGGGAGCTGTTTTTT	CASSVTSGRAGTGELFF
TRBD1	TRBJ1-2	few	TRBV4-1	TGCGCCAGCAGTTGGAAACAGGGGGCGTTAGGCTACACCTTC	CASSWKQGALGYTF
TRBD1	TRBJ1-4	.	TRBV5-6	TGTGCCAGCAGCCCCGGACAGGGAGGTAATGAAAAACTGTTTTTT	CASSPGQGGNEKLFF
TRBD2	TRBJ2-1	.	TRBV29-1	TGCAGCGTTTTTGGGTCTTCCGGGGGGTCTTGGGAATCCTACAATGAGCAGTTCTTC	CSVFGSSGGSWESYNEQFF
.	TRBJ1-4	.	TRBV7-7	TGTGCTAGCAGCTTGACGGGAAACAGCGAAAAACTGTTTTTT	CASSLTGNSEKLFF
.	TRBJ1-2	.	TRBV7-6	TGTGCCATCTCAATAGGTCCCGGGACTTATGGCTACACCTTC	CAISIGPGTYGYTF
.	TRBJ2-7	.	TRBV2	TGTGCCAGCAGTGATTACGAGCAGTACTTC	CASSDYEQYF
.	TRBJ2-5	.	TRBV4-2	TGTGCCAGCAGCCAAGTCATCAGCGGTCGCCAAGAGACCCAGTACTTC	CASSQVISGRQETQYF
.	TRBJ2-7	.	TRBV18	TGTGCCAGCTCATCACCACTAGACGGCGAGCAGTACTTC	CASSSPLDGEQYF
.	TRBJ2-2	.	TRBV19	TGTGCCAGTAGTAGGGCCGGGGAGCTGTTTTTT	CASSRAGELFF
.	TRBJ1-2	.	TRBV25-1	TGTGCCAGCAGTGAACCCCTCTCCAGCTATGGCTACACCTTC	CASSEPLSSYGYTF
.	TRBJ1-5	.	TRBV7-8	TGTGCCAGCAGCTTAGTTACCGGGATCAATCAGCCCCAGCATTTT	CASSLVTGINQPQHF
.	TRBJ2-3	few	TRBV5-8	TGTGCCAGCAGGCAGCGGATATTTAAGGATACGCAGTATTTT	CASRQRIFKDTQYF
TRBD1	TRBJ1-1	.	TRBV6-1	TGTGCCAGTTGTACCCGGGACAGTGAAGCTTTCTTT	CASCTRDSEAFF
TRBD1	TRBJ1-2	.	TRBV19	TGTGCCAGTAGTAGGGGACAGGGGTACTATGGCTACACCTTC	CASSRGQGYYGYTF
.	TRBJ2-2	.	TRBV11-3	TGTGCCAGCAGCTTAGAGGGGTACACCGGGGAGCTGTTTTTT	CASSLEGYTGELFF
.	TRBJ1-4	once	TRBV27	TGTGCCAGCAGTTTGGGGGAAAAACTGTTTTTT	CASSLGEKLFF
.	TRBJ2-5	.	TRBV12-5	TGTGCTAGTGGGGGGGGAGCCTGGGAGGCCCAGTACTTC	CASGGGAWEAQYF
.	TRBJ2-7	once	TRBV29-1	TGCAGCGTCGAGCTTCGGAACAGAAAGTACGAGCAGTACTTC	CSVELRNRKYEQYF
TRBD1	TRBJ2-2	.	TRBV28	TGTGCCAGCAGTCCATACAGGGGGTATAACACCGGGGAGCTGTTTTTT	CASSPYRGYNTGELFF
.	TRBJ1-2	.	TRBV5-8	TGTGCCAGCAGCTTGAGGTGGCGGGGCTCTGGCTATGGCTACACCTTC	CASSLRWRGSGYGYTF
.	TRBJ1-2	few	TRBV7-9	TGTGCCAGCAGCTTTTTAAGAGGCTACACCTTC	CASSFLRGYTF
TRBD1	TRBJ2-7	.	TRBV13	TGTGCCAGCAGCGCCCCGACAGGGAACGAGCAGTACTTC	CASSAPTGNEQYF
.	TRBJ2-1	.	TRBV30	TGTGCCTGGTCCGGGTTTCGCTCCTACAATGAGCAGTTCTTC	CAWSGFRSYNEQFF
TRBD2	TRBJ2-1	.	TRBV5-4	TGTGCCAGCAGCCCTACTAGCGGGAGTATTCGTGAGCAGTTCTTC	CASSPTSGSIREQFF
TRBD2	TRBJ2-1	.	TRBV10-3	TGTGCCATCAGTGACCCGCGGGGACTAGCCGCCCGAGCGGAGTTCTTC	CAISDPRGLAARAEFF
TRBD2	TRBJ2-5	.	TRBV9	TGTGCCAGCAGCGTCGGGACTAGCGGGGGGGAGAATCTACGAGAGACCCAGTACTTC	CASSVGTSGGENLRETQYF
.	TRBJ1-2	.	TRBV5-1	TGCGCCAGCAGCTTGGTAAGCCTATCGGTCTATGGCTACACCTTC	CASSLVSLSVYGYTF
TRBD2	TRBJ2-2	.	TRBV4-1	TGCGCCAGCAGCCCCCTCGGGGTAGCGGGAGGGCCGTGGGCCGGGGAGCTGTTTTTT	CASSPLGVAGGPWAGELFF
TRBD1	TRBJ1-6	.	TRBV11-2	TGTGCCAGCAGCTTCGATGGGACAGGGGTTTGGAATTCACCCCTCCACTTT	CASSFDGTGVWNSPLHF
.	TRBJ1-1	once	TRBV6-5	TGTGCCAGCAGTTACAATGAGCAGGGGCGAACTTTCTTT	CASSYNEQGRTFF
.	TRBJ1-1	.	TRBV28	TGTGCCAGCAGTTTTGATCAGATTGAAGCTTTCTTT	CASSFDQIEAFF
.	TRBJ1-1	once	TRBV11-2	TGTGCCAGCAGCCCACGATTCGGGGCTGAAGCTTTCTTT	CASSPRFGAEAFF
TRBD2	TRBJ2-2	.	TRBV5-1	TGCGCCAGCAGCGCGATTCTAGCGGGAGGAACCGGGGAGCTGTTTTTT	CASSAILAGGTGELFF
TRBD2	TRBJ2-7	.	TRBV4-1	TGCGCCAGCAGCCACCCGGGACTAGGCGTTTACGAGCAGTACTTC	CASSHPGLGVYEQYF
.	TRBJ2-1	few	TRBV10-3	TGTGCGTCCGAGACTGTTCGGAGCTCCTACAATGAGCAGTTCTTC	CASETVRSSYNEQFF
.	TRBJ1-1	.	TRBV5-1	TGCGCCAGCAGCTTGGAAGGCAGTAAGAACACTGAAGCTTTCTTT	CASSLEGSKNTEAFF
.	TRBJ1-1	.	TRBV6-5	TGTGCCAGCAGTTACTCCCGTACTGAAGCTTTCTTT	CASSYSRTEAFF
.	TRBJ1-4	.	TRBV7-9	TGTGCCAGCAGCTTAGCAGGGGGAAGTGAAAAACTGTTTTTT	CASSLAGGSEKLFF
TRBD2	TRBJ2-7	.	TRBV5-4	TGTGCCAGCAGCTTGGGGACTAGCGGGGGGTTGGGCGTCCACGAGCAGTACTTC	CASSLGTSGGLGVHEQYF